This record concerns one T cell receptor (beta chain) sequence. The data belong to a study of blood T cell repertoires in COVID-19. V lost 5 bases and J lost 4; bases outside the gene matches: 4. CDR1 is SQVTM, CDR2 ANQGSEA, per germline. There are 13 residues in the CDR3. The assay was immunoSEQ multiplex PCR, and TCRdb's table has in-frame clones only and misses some. The sample holds about 210,000 clones, approximately 82% seen once. The sample was peripheral blood. This receptor was taken from a woman aged 40 to 50 with acute or convalescent COVID-19. This chain connects TRBV29-1 to TRBJ2-2, with TRBD1 matching 7 bases. As DNA, the CDR3 is TGCAGCGTTCGACACAGGGGCACCGGGGAGCTGTTTTTT. Translated: CSVRHRGTGELFF.